This T cell receptor (beta chain) originates from a study of OX40 agonist ivuxolimab in advanced cancers. As for the study in general: Patients treated during dose escalation were battling hepatocellular carcinoma, melanoma, renal cell or head and neck cancer.

Profiling relied on immunoSEQ multiplex PCR, and the TCRdb table lists in-frame clones only, not all of them. The sample includes approximately 76,000 clones, around 90% of them seen just once. Broader study findings: CD8+ T cells were the subset that, on average, had more expanded clones than CD4+.

V lost 4 bases and J 6 bases, leaving 18 bases between the germline ends. The CDR3 runs to 15 residues. CDR1 SGHTA and CDR2 FQGTGA come from the germline V gene. Comments on this clone: Its specificity is unknown.

Sequences were derived from CD4+ or CD8+ T cells sorted from blood, sampled in a trial of the OX40 agonist ivuxolimab. The sequence was collected from an adult with an advanced solid tumor such as melanoma, head and neck, liver or kidney cancer. The chain has TRBV7-3 and TRBJ1-1, with a weak D call TRBD1 (6 bases). The CDR3 is CASSSSGLPGAEAFF. In nucleotides, the CDR3 is TGTGCCAGCAGCTCCAGTGGACTCCCAGGGGCTGAAGCTTTCTTT.